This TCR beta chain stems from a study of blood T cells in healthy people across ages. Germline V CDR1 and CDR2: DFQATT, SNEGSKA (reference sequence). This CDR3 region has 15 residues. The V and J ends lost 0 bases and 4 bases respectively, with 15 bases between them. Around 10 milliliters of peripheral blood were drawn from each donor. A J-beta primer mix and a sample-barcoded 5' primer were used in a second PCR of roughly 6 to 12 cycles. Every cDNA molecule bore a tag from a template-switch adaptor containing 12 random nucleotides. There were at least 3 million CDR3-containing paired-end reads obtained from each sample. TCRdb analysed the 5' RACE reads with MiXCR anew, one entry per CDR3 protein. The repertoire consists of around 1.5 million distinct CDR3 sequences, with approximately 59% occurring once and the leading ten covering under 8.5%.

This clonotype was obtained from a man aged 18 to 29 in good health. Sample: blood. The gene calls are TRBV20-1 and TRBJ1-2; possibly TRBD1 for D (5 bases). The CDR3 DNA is TGCAGTGCTAGAGACCTCCAGGGTTTAGTCTATGGCTACACCTTC. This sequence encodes CSARDLQGLVYGYTF.